This T cell receptor (beta chain) was recorded in a study of naive and memory T cell subsets (dated by TCRdb to about 2017). Turning to the overall study: According to the figure summarizing the samples, there were 10 blood donors, 7 tuberculin skin test biopsies and 3 saline control biopsies. PCR2 was typically performed as a SYBR Green qPCR that was stopped at a set threshold, although end-point PCR (around 6 cycles) could be used instead for low-input samples. Study-wide findings and limitations: The RNA-based method was acknowledged as potentially sensitive to TCR transcript changes with T cell activation and differentiation.

The study reported a robust and sensitive protocol to amplify, sequence and analyze TCRs, based on 3' ligation of a UMI-containing oligonucleotide to TCR cDNA. Whole blood analysis involved drawing roughly 2.4 ml of peripheral blood from adult healthy volunteers into Tempus tubes and then extracting RNA following the manufacturer's instructions. Total RNA was treated with RQ1 DNase, without cell sorting, prior to reverse transcription, with an input of about 1 to 1,100 ng being targeted. To check how robust the pipeline was in samples where T cells make up a minority population, libraries were built from skin biopsies and whole blood. This clonotype was counted a few times. Its antigen is unknown. No much larger clone is present one base from it, and per-base qualities are unavailable. Library preparation was by 5' RACE. The ligated cDNA was amplified in four rounds of PCR with nested alpha and beta constant region primers together with the SP2 primer. TCR RNA was reverse transcribed with SuperScript IV using alpha and beta constant region primers for the blood and skin samples. An oligonucleotide carrying the Illumina SP2 primer and a UMI was ligated to the cDNA 3' end using T4 RNA ligase 1. To prevent hairpin formation, the 12-nucleotide UMI was made up of two random hexamers with an eight-base spacer between them. From the second PCR onward, the TCR alpha and beta chain libraries were handled separately, and dual indexing was used for multiplexing. After pooling, the indexed libraries were analyzed by capillary electrophoresis and sequenced on either an Illumina MiSeq or NextSeq. PhiX DNA at about 4.5-7% was added to the libraries to raise base diversity and improve cluster recognition. The authors' pipeline ran thus. Demultiplexor extracted UMIs from read 2, combined them with read 1 TCR sequence, and split reads by sample indices. Decombinator identified V and J genes and V-J junctions and gave each TCR a five-part identifier that included V and J deletions. Collapsinator used UMIs to correct sequencing errors and PCR amplification heterogeneity, yielding UMI-based abundance per TCR. Identifiers were converted to nucleotide sequence by CDR3Translator and translated to amino acids, and CDR3 regions were extracted on the basis of terminal motifs. Error-corrected counts of alpha and beta TCRs from blood and skin were compared after being normalized to the amount of input RNA. Through fastp at Q25 and MiXCR, TCRdb rebuilt clones from the public reads, retaining in-frame beta chains. Each record represents a unique CDR3 protein, reported with the most common genes and DNA among its rows. TCRdb, rather than the study authors, made the V and J calls. The sample has 56,000 or so distinct CDR3 sequences on record, more than 7.5% of them singletons. Clones ranked in the top ten supply approximately 9.4% of the sample.

The CDR3 measures 15 amino acids from cysteine to phenylalanine. Kept here is only the CDR3 DNA, which spans 45 bases and is read in frame from base 1. Relative to germline, V is 3 bases shorter and J is 1 base shorter, with 12 bases between their ends. CDR1 and CDR2, looked up from the germline V gene (reference sequence), are SEHNR and FQNEAQ. The rearranged chain carries TRBV7-9 and TRBJ1-2; a tentative D match to TRBD1 spans 5 bases. This receptor was obtained from a female donor in good health. CDR3 sequence: CASSLGTGINYGYTF. The DNA sequence is TGTGCCAGCAGCTTGGGGACGGGAATTAACTATGGCTACACCTTC. The variable domain in full, with residues beyond the CDR3 obtained from the reference TRBV7-9 and TRBJ1-2 genes, is DTGVSQNPRHKITKRGQNVTFRCDPISEHNRLYWYRQTLGQGPEFLTYFQNEAQLEKSRLLSDRFSAERPKGSFSTLEIQRTEQGDSAMYLCASSLGTGINYGYTFGSGTRLTVV.